This T cell receptor beta chain was sequenced during a study of radiation and T cells in renal cell carcinoma. Time point reported: baseline pretreatment blood. Specified treatment: 15 Gy SBRT to primary tumor, nephrectomy 4 weeks later. The method was immunoSEQ multiplex PCR; TCRdb's version includes in-frame clones alone and lacks a portion of them. The repertoire includes some 100,000 clones, about 79% of them detected once, and approximately 6.4% sits in the top ten. This TCR was recovered from a man aged 60-69 years with renal cell carcinoma. Sequencing was performed on blood, taken from a patient whose treatment included radiotherapy and nephrectomy.

The chain's CDR3 is CSVWKRSVSTDTQYF. The CDR3, as DNA: TGCAGCGTGTGGAAGCGGAGCGTAAGCACAGATACGCAGTATTTT. The V gene is TRBV29-1, the J gene TRBJ2-3; possible D gene TRBD2, 5 bases. Germline CDR1 reads SQVTM; CDR2 reads ANQGSEA. The germline V and J ends were trimmed by 6 bases and 0 bases, with 16 bases remaining between them. The CDR3 spans 15 residues.